The entry below describes one TCR beta chain. This sample was taken from a study of blood T cell repertoires in COVID-19. Produced via immunoSEQ multiplex PCR; TCRdb's table is partial and in-frame only. Among 300,000 to 450,000 clones listed, 87% were seen once. The CDR3 loop spans 13 amino acids. From germline, CDR1 is SGDLS and CDR2 YYNGEE. Trimming took off 0 bases at V and 5 bases at J, with 6 bases between the two ends. This sequence was found in a man in his forties or fifties in a cohort exposed to, infected with or recovered from COVID-19 (not recorded which). Input material: PBMCs or T cells enriched from blood (not recorded which). V usage is TRBV9 and J usage is TRBJ2-1; D is ambiguous. The CDR3 region is CASSVALDNEQFF. CDR3 DNA: TGTGCCAGCAGCGTAGCTTTAGACAATGAGCAGTTCTTC.